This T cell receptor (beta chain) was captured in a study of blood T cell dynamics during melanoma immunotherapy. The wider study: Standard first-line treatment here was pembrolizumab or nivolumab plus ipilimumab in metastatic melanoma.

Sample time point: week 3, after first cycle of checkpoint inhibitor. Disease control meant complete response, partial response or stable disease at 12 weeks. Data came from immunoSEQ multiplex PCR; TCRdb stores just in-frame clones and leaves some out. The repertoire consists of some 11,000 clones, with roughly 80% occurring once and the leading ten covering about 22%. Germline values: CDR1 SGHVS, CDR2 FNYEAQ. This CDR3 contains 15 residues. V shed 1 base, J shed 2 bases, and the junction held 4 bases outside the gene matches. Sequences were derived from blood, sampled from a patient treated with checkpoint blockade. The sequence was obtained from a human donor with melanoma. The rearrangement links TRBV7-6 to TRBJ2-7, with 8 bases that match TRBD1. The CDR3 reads CASSLGQGATYEQYF. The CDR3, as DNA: TGTGCCAGCAGCTTAGGGCAGGGGGCGACCTACGAGCAGTACTTC.